This entry concerns a single TCR beta chain. What it binds is unknown. This record belongs to a study of response to subunit inactivated influenza vaccine. Broader study findings: New T cells are recruited in small numbers by each seasonal influenza vaccination, according to the authors' suggestion.

TCRdb analysed the RT-PCR reads with MiXCR anew, one entry per CDR3 protein. This sample has approximately 500,000 distinct CDR3 sequences, with approximately 20% found just once. CDR3 length equals 14 residues. With V trimmed by 1 base and J by 3 bases, 3 bases remained unmatched. Germline CDR1 and CDR2: SGHTA and FQGNSA. This sample also belongs to another study, concerning T cells expressing NK-cell markers. That work adds: Synthesis of TCR beta cDNA relied on 5'RACE template switching carrying UMIs. Of the CD8+ T cells in 5 to 7 donors, roughly 1.0-7.5% belonged to dominant NKG2C+ clonotypes. Where several donors were concerned, these clonotypes also led the CD3+CD56-NKG2C+ fraction.

Here the sequenced sample was CD4+ T cells sorted from PBMCs, taken 11 to 12 days after vaccination. The receptor's source is a man in his forties or fifties who received an inactivated influenza vaccine. The rearrangement links TRBV7-2 to TRBJ2-7; the match to TRBD1 covers 7 bases. The CDR3 reads CASSLDRGDYEQYF. CDR3 in DNA: TGTGCCAGCAGCTTAGACAGGGGCGACTACGAGCAGTACTTC. Drawing the rest from reference TRBV7-2 and TRBJ2-7, the complete variable domain is GAGVSQSPSNKVTEKGKDVELRCDPISGHTALYWYRQSLGQGLEFLIYFQGNSAPDKSGLPSDRFSAERTGGSVSTLTIQRTQQEDSAVYLCASSLDRGDYEQYFGPGTRLTVT.